These T cell receptor beta chains were read from a single sample in a study of cytomegalovirus exposure and HLA in healthy donors. Only in-frame clones appear in the TCRdb table, and some are missing; sequencing was by immunoSEQ multiplex PCR. The sample lists about 160,000 clones; roughly 79% were seen once. Input material: PBMCs. The receptors derive from a woman in her fifties or sixties in good health and CMV-seropositive. The CDR3 runs from the conserved cysteine through the conserved F or W. Each record gives: CDR3 length, J gene, clone size, D gene, V gene, CDR3 DNA, CDR3 protein. A D gene is named only where the DNA matches it firmly. The size of a clone is reported for some rows only, either as once, few or many, or as a class for expanded clones.

cdr3_length: 14; j_call: TRBJ1-1; clone_size: -; d_call: -; v_call: TRBV19; cdr3_nt: TGTGCCAGTAGTTCCCTCGCATTAGACACTGAAGCTTTCTTT; cdr3_aa: CASSSLALDTEAFF
cdr3_length: 15; j_call: TRBJ1-5; clone_size: -; d_call: TRBD1; v_call: TRBV4-1; cdr3_nt: TGCGCCAGCAGCCCTGGGGACAGCCGACCTCAGCCCCAGCATTTT; cdr3_aa: CASSPGDSRPQPQHF
cdr3_length: 13; j_call: TRBJ1-5; clone_size: -; d_call: -; v_call: TRBV6-6; cdr3_nt: TGTGCCAGCAGTTACTCGATCGGTCAGCCCCAGCATTTT; cdr3_aa: CASSYSIGQPQHF
cdr3_length: 19; j_call: TRBJ2-1; clone_size: -; d_call: TRBD2; v_call: TRBV4-3; cdr3_nt: TGCGCCAGCAGCCAAGGTCCCATCCCCCCAGCGGGGGACTACAATGAGCAGTTCTTC; cdr3_aa: CASSQGPIPPAGDYNEQFF
cdr3_length: 14; j_call: TRBJ2-2; clone_size: -; d_call: -; v_call: TRBV2; cdr3_nt: TGTGCCAGCAATTTGCAGGGTAACACCGGGGAGCTGTTTTTT; cdr3_aa: CASNLQGNTGELFF
cdr3_length: 15; j_call: TRBJ1-2; clone_size: once; d_call: -; v_call: TRBV10-3; cdr3_nt: TGTGCCATCAGTGAGCACCCCGGGAGCGGCTCTGGCTACACCTTC; cdr3_aa: CAISEHPGSGSGYTF
cdr3_length: 13; j_call: TRBJ2-1; clone_size: -; d_call: TRBD2; v_call: TRBV4-3; cdr3_nt: TGCGCCAGCAGCCAAGATGGCGGGAGCGAGCAGTTCTTC; cdr3_aa: CASSQDGGSEQFF
cdr3_length: 13; j_call: TRBJ1-2; clone_size: -; d_call: -; v_call: TRBV5-1; cdr3_nt: TGCGCCAGCAGCTTGGGGGCCGACTATGGCTACACCTTC; cdr3_aa: CASSLGADYGYTF
cdr3_length: 14; j_call: TRBJ2-7; clone_size: -; d_call: TRBD1; v_call: TRBV6-5; cdr3_nt: TGTGCCAGCAGTTACGGTAGGGGGCCCTACGAGCAGTACTTC; cdr3_aa: CASSYGRGPYEQYF
cdr3_length: 15; j_call: TRBJ2-1; clone_size: -; d_call: TRBD2; v_call: TRBV2; cdr3_nt: TGTGCCAGCAGCATTCTAGCGGGGGCCTACAATGAGCAGTTCTTC; cdr3_aa: CASSILAGAYNEQFF
cdr3_length: 12; j_call: TRBJ1-2; clone_size: -; d_call: -; v_call: TRBV28; cdr3_nt: TGTGCCAGCAGGAAACAGGGCTATGGCTACACCTTC; cdr3_aa: CASRKQGYGYTF
cdr3_length: 13; j_call: TRBJ2-7; clone_size: once; d_call: -; v_call: TRBV5-8; cdr3_nt: TGTGCCAGCAGCTTGAACTACCGATACGAGCAGTACTTC; cdr3_aa: CASSLNYRYEQYF
cdr3_length: 16; j_call: TRBJ2-2; clone_size: -; d_call: TRBD2; v_call: TRBV4-1; cdr3_nt: TGCGCCAGCAGCCAAGGTCTAGCGGGCAACACCGGGGAGCTGTTTTTT; cdr3_aa: CASSQGLAGNTGELFF
cdr3_length: 13; j_call: TRBJ1-1; clone_size: -; d_call: -; v_call: TRBV6-1; cdr3_nt: TGTGCCAGCAGTGCGGTATTGGGCAGTGAAGCTTTCTTT; cdr3_aa: CASSAVLGSEAFF
cdr3_length: 15; j_call: TRBJ1-5; clone_size: few; d_call: -; v_call: TRBV28; cdr3_nt: TGTGCCAGCAGTACGACAGTGACTCTCGAACAGCCCCAGCATTTT; cdr3_aa: CASSTTVTLEQPQHF
cdr3_length: 16; j_call: TRBJ1-3; clone_size: -; d_call: -; v_call: TRBV5-6; cdr3_nt: TGTGCCAGCAGCTTGGAAGCCCCTTACTCTGGAAACACCATATATTTT; cdr3_aa: CASSLEAPYSGNTIYF
cdr3_length: 16; j_call: TRBJ2-3; clone_size: -; d_call: -; v_call: TRBV9; cdr3_nt: TGTGCCAGCAGCCCCGAACCGGGGAGTGCCACAGATACGCAGTATTTT; cdr3_aa: CASSPEPGSATDTQYF
cdr3_length: 13; j_call: TRBJ1-1; clone_size: few; d_call: TRBD1; v_call: TRBV6-1; cdr3_nt: TGTGCCAGCAGGAACAGGGGAGACACTGAAGCTTTCTTT; cdr3_aa: CASRNRGDTEAFF
cdr3_length: 16; j_call: TRBJ2-3; clone_size: -; d_call: TRBD1; v_call: TRBV5-6; cdr3_nt: TGTGCCAGCCTAAGACCGGGACAGGGTGTTACAGATACGCAGTATTTT; cdr3_aa: CASLRPGQGVTDTQYF
cdr3_length: 15; j_call: TRBJ2-5; clone_size: few; d_call: TRBD1; v_call: TRBV28; cdr3_nt: TGTGCCAGCAGCCCAACAGGGGTGAGGCAAGAGACCCAGTACTTC; cdr3_aa: CASSPTGVRQETQYF
cdr3_length: 13; j_call: TRBJ1-5; clone_size: -; d_call: -; v_call: TRBV6-5; cdr3_nt: TGTGCCAGCAGTTACGGAGATGGGCAGCCCCAGCATTTT; cdr3_aa: CASSYGDGQPQHF
cdr3_length: 16; j_call: TRBJ2-5; clone_size: -; d_call: TRBD2; v_call: TRBV28; cdr3_nt: TGTGCCAGCAGTGACTTTTTCGGGGGGGCCCTGGAGACCCAGTACTTC; cdr3_aa: CASSDFFGGALETQYF
cdr3_length: 16; j_call: TRBJ2-3; clone_size: once; d_call: -; v_call: TRBV27; cdr3_nt: TGTGCCAGCAGTTTTTCCCGGACTTCCCTCACAGATACGCAGTATTTT; cdr3_aa: CASSFSRTSLTDTQYF
cdr3_length: 13; j_call: TRBJ2-7; clone_size: few; d_call: -; v_call: TRBV7-2; cdr3_nt: TGTGCCAGCAGCTTAGCAGGGGGCTACGAGCAGTACTTC; cdr3_aa: CASSLAGGYEQYF
cdr3_length: 15; j_call: TRBJ1-1; clone_size: -; d_call: TRBD1; v_call: TRBV19; cdr3_nt: TGTGCCAGTAGTACTAAGGGGGCGGTGGACACTGAAGCTTTCTTT; cdr3_aa: CASSTKGAVDTEAFF
cdr3_length: 14; j_call: TRBJ2-5; clone_size: -; d_call: -; v_call: TRBV5-4; cdr3_nt: TGTGCCAGCAGCTTTACAGGGCAGGAGGAGACCCAGTACTTC; cdr3_aa: CASSFTGQEETQYF
cdr3_length: 15; j_call: TRBJ1-1; clone_size: -; d_call: TRBD1; v_call: TRBV4-3; cdr3_nt: TGCGCCAGCAGCCAAGATCAAATGGGACAGAAGGAAGCTTTCTTT; cdr3_aa: CASSQDQMGQKEAFF
cdr3_length: 12; j_call: TRBJ1-2; clone_size: -; d_call: -; v_call: TRBV19; cdr3_nt: TGTGCCAGTTCCTTTGGGGGCAATGGCTACACCTTC; cdr3_aa: CASSFGGNGYTF
cdr3_length: 15; j_call: TRBJ1-5; clone_size: -; d_call: -; v_call: TRBV5-1; cdr3_nt: TGCGCCAGCTCTCGGGAAGGGAATAGCAATCAGCCCCAGCATTTT; cdr3_aa: CASSREGNSNQPQHF
cdr3_length: 12; j_call: TRBJ1-2; clone_size: -; d_call: -; v_call: TRBV28; cdr3_nt: TGTGCCAGCAGGCTGACAGCCTATGGCTACACCTTC; cdr3_aa: CASRLTAYGYTF
cdr3_length: 13; j_call: TRBJ1-1; clone_size: -; d_call: TRBD1; v_call: TRBV29-1; cdr3_nt: TGCAGCGTTCATTATGGACAGGGCACTGAAGCTTTCTTT; cdr3_aa: CSVHYGQGTEAFF
cdr3_length: 14; j_call: TRBJ1-5; clone_size: -; d_call: TRBD1; v_call: TRBV10-3; cdr3_nt: TGTGCCACGACTAGGGACAGGGGGAATTTGCCCCAGCATTTT; cdr3_aa: CATTRDRGNLPQHF
cdr3_length: 15; j_call: TRBJ1-6; clone_size: -; d_call: TRBD1; v_call: TRBV6-6; cdr3_nt: TGTGCCAGCAGTAGACAGGGCTCCTATAATTCACCCCTCCACTTT; cdr3_aa: CASSRQGSYNSPLHF
cdr3_length: 12; j_call: TRBJ2-7; clone_size: -; d_call: -; v_call: TRBV6-1; cdr3_nt: TGTGCCAGCACCGTGGGGGAGGCCGGGCAGTACTTC; cdr3_aa: CASTVGEAGQYF
cdr3_length: 17; j_call: TRBJ2-7; clone_size: once; d_call: -; v_call: TRBV7-9; cdr3_nt: TGTGCCAGCAGTACCACGGTGAGTGCTCGCGGCTCCTACGAGCAGTACTTC; cdr3_aa: CASSTTVSARGSYEQYF
cdr3_length: 15; j_call: TRBJ2-5; clone_size: -; d_call: TRBD2; v_call: TRBV14; cdr3_nt: TGTGCCAGCAGCCCTCGACAGCGGGAGGAAGAGACCCAGTACTTC; cdr3_aa: CASSPRQREEETQYF
cdr3_length: 17; j_call: TRBJ1-3; clone_size: few; d_call: TRBD1; v_call: TRBV7-9; cdr3_nt: TGTGCCAGCAGCTACCCCGGACAGGGCAAATCTGGAAACACCATATATTTT; cdr3_aa: CASSYPGQGKSGNTIYF
cdr3_length: 13; j_call: TRBJ2-5; clone_size: -; d_call: -; v_call: TRBV5-1; cdr3_nt: TGCGCCAGCAGCTTGAGGGAGCAAGAGACCCAGTACTTC; cdr3_aa: CASSLREQETQYF
cdr3_length: 14; j_call: TRBJ1-1; clone_size: -; d_call: TRBD1; v_call: TRBV11-3; cdr3_nt: TGTGCCAGCAGCTCGGGACAGGGAGGAACTGAAGCTTTCTTT; cdr3_aa: CASSSGQGGTEAFF
cdr3_length: 12; j_call: TRBJ2-7; clone_size: few; d_call: -; v_call: TRBV25-1; cdr3_nt: TGTGCCAGCAGTGAAGGGAAGGGGGAGCAGTACTTC; cdr3_aa: CASSEGKGEQYF
cdr3_length: 13; j_call: TRBJ2-5; clone_size: -; d_call: TRBD1; v_call: TRBV7-2; cdr3_nt: TGTGCCAGCAGCTACAGGGGTTCGGAGACCCAGTACTTC; cdr3_aa: CASSYRGSETQYF
cdr3_length: 14; j_call: TRBJ1-5; clone_size: few; d_call: -; v_call: TRBV2; cdr3_nt: TGTGCCAGCAGTGATTTACAGGGCCAACAGCCCCAGCATTTT; cdr3_aa: CASSDLQGQQPQHF
cdr3_length: 15; j_call: TRBJ1-2; clone_size: -; d_call: TRBD1; v_call: TRBV10-3; cdr3_nt: TGTGCCATCAGTGTTAACAGGGGATTTAGCTATGGCTACACCTTC; cdr3_aa: CAISVNRGFSYGYTF
cdr3_length: 16; j_call: TRBJ2-5; clone_size: -; d_call: TRBD2; v_call: TRBV7-9; cdr3_nt: TGTGCCAGCAGCCCTCCGGGAGCGGGAGGGCCGGAGACCCAGTACTTC; cdr3_aa: CASSPPGAGGPETQYF
cdr3_length: 16; j_call: TRBJ1-1; clone_size: -; d_call: -; v_call: TRBV11-2; cdr3_nt: TGTGCCAGCAGCCTAAGGGGTGGGCGGAAGAACACTGAAGCTTTCTTT; cdr3_aa: CASSLRGGRKNTEAFF
cdr3_length: 15; j_call: TRBJ2-7; clone_size: once; d_call: -; v_call: TRBV2; cdr3_nt: TGTGCCAGCAGTGAAGAAACAGTGAGGGATTCCGAGCAGTACTTC; cdr3_aa: CASSEETVRDSEQYF
cdr3_length: 15; j_call: TRBJ2-1; clone_size: -; d_call: TRBD1; v_call: TRBV4-1; cdr3_nt: TGCGCCAGCAGCCAAGATGCACAGGGGATGAATGAGCAGTTCTTC; cdr3_aa: CASSQDAQGMNEQFF
cdr3_length: 16; j_call: TRBJ2-3; clone_size: -; d_call: TRBD2; v_call: TRBV5-1; cdr3_nt: TGCGCCAGCAGCTTGAGGACGGGGGGGCCCACAGATACGCAGTATTTT; cdr3_aa: CASSLRTGGPTDTQYF
cdr3_length: 12; j_call: TRBJ2-5; clone_size: once; d_call: -; v_call: TRBV28; cdr3_nt: TGTGCCAGCAGTTTATTGAGGGAGACCCAGTACTTC; cdr3_aa: CASSLLRETQYF
cdr3_length: 15; j_call: TRBJ2-2; clone_size: -; d_call: -; v_call: TRBV6-5; cdr3_nt: TGTGCCAGCAGTTCTTGGGCGTCGAACACCGGGGAGCTGTTTTTT; cdr3_aa: CASSSWASNTGELFF
cdr3_length: 13; j_call: TRBJ2-1; clone_size: -; d_call: -; v_call: TRBV5-8; cdr3_nt: TGTGCCAGCAGCCTTGAACGAGTCGGTGAGCAGTTCTTC; cdr3_aa: CASSLERVGEQFF
cdr3_length: 13; j_call: TRBJ2-2; clone_size: -; d_call: -; v_call: TRBV9; cdr3_nt: TGTGCCAGCAGCGGGACATTTGTCGGGGAGCTGTTTTTT; cdr3_aa: CASSGTFVGELFF